Sequencing of this T cell receptor (beta chain) was carried out in a study of OX40 agonist ivuxolimab in advanced cancers. Across the whole study: A history of anti-PD-1, anti-PD-L1 or anti-CTLA-4 therapy was acceptable, and roughly 40% had some.

Germline loops: CDR1 SGDLS, CDR2 YYNGEE. V dropped 7 bases and J dropped 3; count of bases not matched to a gene: 3. The CDR3 contains 13 residues. This clone has just a few counts. Method: immunoSEQ multiplex PCR; TCRdb's copy keeps in-frame clones and lacks some. The data contain around 18,000 clones, 90% of them seen just once; the ten biggest clones take up around half. This chain uses TRBV9 with TRBJ2-1, with 8 nucleotides matching TRBD2. The sequencing used CD4+ or CD8+ T cells sorted from blood, collected in a trial of the OX40 agonist ivuxolimab. The clonotype comes from an adult with an advanced solid tumor such as melanoma, head and neck, liver or kidney cancer. CDR3 in amino acids: CASGGLGYNEQFF. The DNA of the CDR3 is TGTGCCAGCGGGGGACTAGGCTACAATGAGCAGTTCTTC. The full variable domain, with the rest looked up from reference TRBV9 and TRBJ2-1, is DSGVTQTPKHLITATGQRVTLRCSPRSGDLSVYWYQQSLDQGLQFLIQYYNGEERAKGNILERFSAQQFPDLHSELNLSSLELGDSALYFCASGGLGYNEQFFGPGTRLTVL.